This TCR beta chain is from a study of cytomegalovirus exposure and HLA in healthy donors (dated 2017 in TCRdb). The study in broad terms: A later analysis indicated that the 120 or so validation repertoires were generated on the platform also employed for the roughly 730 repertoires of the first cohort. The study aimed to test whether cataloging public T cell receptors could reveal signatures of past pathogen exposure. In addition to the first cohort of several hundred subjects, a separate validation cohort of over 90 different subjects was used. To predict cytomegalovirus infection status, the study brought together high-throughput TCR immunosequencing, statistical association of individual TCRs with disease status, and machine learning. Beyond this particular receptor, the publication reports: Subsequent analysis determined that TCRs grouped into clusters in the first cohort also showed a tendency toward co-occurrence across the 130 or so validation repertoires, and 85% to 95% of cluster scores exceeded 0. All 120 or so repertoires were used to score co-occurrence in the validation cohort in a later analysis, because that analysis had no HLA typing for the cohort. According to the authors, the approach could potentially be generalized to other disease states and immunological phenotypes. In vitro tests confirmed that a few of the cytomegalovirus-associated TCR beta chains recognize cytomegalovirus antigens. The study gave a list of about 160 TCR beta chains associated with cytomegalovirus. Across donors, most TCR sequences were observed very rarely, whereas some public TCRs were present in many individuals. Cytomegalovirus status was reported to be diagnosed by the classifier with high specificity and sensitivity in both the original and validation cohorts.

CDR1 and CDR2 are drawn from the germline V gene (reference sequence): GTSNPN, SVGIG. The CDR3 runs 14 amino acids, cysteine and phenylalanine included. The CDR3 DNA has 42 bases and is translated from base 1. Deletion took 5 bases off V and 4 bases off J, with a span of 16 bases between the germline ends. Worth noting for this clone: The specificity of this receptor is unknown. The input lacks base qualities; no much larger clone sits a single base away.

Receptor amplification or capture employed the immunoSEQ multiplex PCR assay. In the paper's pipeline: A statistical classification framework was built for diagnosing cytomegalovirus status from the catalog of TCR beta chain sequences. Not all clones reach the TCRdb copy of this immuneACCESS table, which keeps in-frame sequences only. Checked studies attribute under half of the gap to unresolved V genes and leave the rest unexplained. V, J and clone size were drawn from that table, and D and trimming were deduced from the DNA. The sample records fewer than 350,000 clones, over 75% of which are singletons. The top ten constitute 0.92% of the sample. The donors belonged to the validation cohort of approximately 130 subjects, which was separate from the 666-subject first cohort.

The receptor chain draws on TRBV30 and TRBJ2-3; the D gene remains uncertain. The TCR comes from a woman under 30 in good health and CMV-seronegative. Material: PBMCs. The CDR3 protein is CAWGPTGLADTQYF. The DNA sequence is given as TGTGCCTGGGGCCCGACGGGTCTGGCAGATACGCAGTATTTT.